This TCR beta chain was documented in a study of blood T cell repertoires in COVID-19. Study-level background: In each case, the material was cDNA or gDNA derived from T cells, B-cell-depleted T cells, or PBMCs.

The length of the CDR3 is 13 residues. Germline values: CDR1 SEHNR, CDR2 FQNEAQ (reference sequence). The germline V and J ends were trimmed by 1 base and 6 bases, with 10 bases remaining between them. Participants, 18 to 89 years old, spanned around 26 US areas. Donors were grouped by their self-reported clinical history. Original analysis: The authors estimated nucleated cell counts from reference gene primer amplification. The method was immunoSEQ multiplex PCR; TCRdb's version includes in-frame clones alone and lacks a portion of them. D and trimming come from the DNA, and the V and J calls and clone size come from that table. In the table there are 470,000 or so clones, roughly nine tenths of which are singletons.

The sequence was collected from a woman in her late teens or twenties with acute COVID-19. V is TRBV7-9 and J is TRBJ2-7, with no clear D. Specimen: PBMCs or T cells enriched from blood (not recorded which). CDR3 amino acids: CASSLVSRFEQYF. The CDR3 nucleotides read TGTGCCAGCAGCTTAGTAAGCCGGTTCGAGCAGTACTTC.